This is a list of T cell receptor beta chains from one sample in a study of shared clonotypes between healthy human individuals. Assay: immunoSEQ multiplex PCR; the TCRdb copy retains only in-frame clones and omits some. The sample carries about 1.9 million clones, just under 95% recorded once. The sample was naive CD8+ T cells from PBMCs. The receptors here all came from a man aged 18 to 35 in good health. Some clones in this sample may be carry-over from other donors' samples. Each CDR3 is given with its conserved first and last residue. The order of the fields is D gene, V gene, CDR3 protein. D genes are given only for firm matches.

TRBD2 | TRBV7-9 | CASSRGSGRSYEQYF
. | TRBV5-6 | CASSITDTQYF
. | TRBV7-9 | CASSWRKGSTEAFF
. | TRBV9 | CASSPQGRGANVLTF
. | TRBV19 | CASSITETYEQYF
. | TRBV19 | CASSILGGSYEQYF
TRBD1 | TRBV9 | CASSESGQGRTDTQYF
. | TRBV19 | CASRSAMSSYNEQFF
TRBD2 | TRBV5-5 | CASSLALAGVDSYEQFF
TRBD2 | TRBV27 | CASSLGGSYEQYF
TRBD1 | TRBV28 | CASRRFRTGALEAFF
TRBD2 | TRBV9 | CASSEAGTSGSNEQYF
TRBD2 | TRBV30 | CACASSGRATDTQYF
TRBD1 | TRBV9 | CASSVGDRNYEQYF
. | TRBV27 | CASSWGRAGELFF
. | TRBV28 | CASSFFNPLNTEAFF
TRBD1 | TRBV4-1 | CASSQGRLQGSSYNEQFF
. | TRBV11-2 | CASSTHAVPSYNEQFF
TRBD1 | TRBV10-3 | CAIGGQGATEAFF
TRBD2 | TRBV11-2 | CASSLVAITSAYETYEQYF
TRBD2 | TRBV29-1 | CSVEDWAGGPQTKNIQYF
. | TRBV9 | CASSDGGGANEKLFF
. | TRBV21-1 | CAIPWRANQPQHF
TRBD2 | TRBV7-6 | CASSHLAGVDTGELFF
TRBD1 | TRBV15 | CATSRVPGQTNNEQFF
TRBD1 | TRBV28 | CASSMTGSNTEAFF
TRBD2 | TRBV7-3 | CASSHGLAGRDEQFF
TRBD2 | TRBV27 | CASRVYSGSSYNEQFF
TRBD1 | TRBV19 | CANSQGAPYQETQYF
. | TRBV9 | CASSQGWQVTDTQYF
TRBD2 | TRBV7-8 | CASRTELADHYNEQFF
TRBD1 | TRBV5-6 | CASSPGGWYNSPLHF
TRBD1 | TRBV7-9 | CASSQGDTDTQYF
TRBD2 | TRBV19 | CASSIARTSGSGNEQFF
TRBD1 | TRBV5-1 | CASSPDTDRGGWETQYF
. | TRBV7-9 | CASSSGRDQPQHF
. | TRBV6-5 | CASSSERGQPQHF
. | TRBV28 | CASSQDNRGGDEQYF
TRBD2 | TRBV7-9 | CASSPGTSGMFADTQYF
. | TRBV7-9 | CASTPPGAVDEKLFF
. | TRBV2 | CASIRLKGGTDTQYF
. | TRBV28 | CASSPGAPEAFF
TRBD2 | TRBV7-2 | CASSPAGLAGPASTDTQYF
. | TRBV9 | CASSVGGAARNEQYF
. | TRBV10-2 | CASSGAGVGITEAFF
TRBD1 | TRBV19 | CASKDRGRGETQYF
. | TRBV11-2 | CAIGAGGAFF
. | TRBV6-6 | CATRGSDTQYF
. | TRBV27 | CASSLFEGGTEAFF
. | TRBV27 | CASSLVSGAGAEAFF
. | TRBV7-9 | CASTPPPPGPYGYTF
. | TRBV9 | CASSEIQGVQTQYF
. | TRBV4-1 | CASSLRPLVSETQYF